The rows below give T cell receptor beta chains drawn from one sample of a study of T-cell reconstitution after alpha-beta-depleted transplantation in children. TCRdb reprocessed the PCR reads with MiXCR, giving one entry per CDR3 protein. The sample carries 450,000 to 550,000 distinct CDR3 sequences, about an eighth recorded once. The material sequenced was PBMCs, mostly from graft donor cells, taken 180 days after TCRalphabeta/CD19-depleted stem cell transplant. The source of these receptors is a female patient aged 2 to 10 who had a stem cell transplant for aplastic anemia, so the T cells may come from the graft donor. The CDR3 runs from the conserved cysteine through the conserved F or W. The D gene is left open where the match is weak. Where a row states a size, it is once, few, many or the class of an expanded clone; other rows omit it.

j_call | d_call | clone_size | v_call | cdr3_nt | cdr3_aa
TRBJ2-1 | . | many | TRBV24-1 | TGTGCCACCAGTGATTTGTTTGAGCAGTTCTTC | CATSDLFEQFF
TRBJ2-3 | TRBD2 | few | TRBV29-1 | TGCAGCGTTGGGCTAGCGGGAGGTGGGGATACGCAGTATTTT | CSVGLAGGGDTQYF
TRBJ1-1 | . | few | TRBV6-5 | TGTGCCAGCAGTTATTCCCGGGGCGGGGGGAACACTGAAGCTTTCTTT | CASSYSRGGGNTEAFF
TRBJ2-7 | . | few | TRBV7-2 | TGTGCCAGCAGCCCCGCGGACAGACACTACGAGCAGTACTTC | CASSPADRHYEQYF
TRBJ2-1 | . | many | TRBV7-8 | TGTGCCAGCAGCGACCTTAGGGGGGTTTATGAGCAGTTCTTC | CASSDLRGVYEQFF
TRBJ2-7 | TRBD2 | many | TRBV20-1 | TGCAGTGCTAGATTAGCGGGGTACTCCTACGAGCAGTACTTC | CSARLAGYSYEQYF
TRBJ2-2 | . | many | TRBV20-1 | TGCAGTGCCCGTCCGGGCGGGCGCGGGGAGCTGTTTTTT | CSARPGGRGELFF
TRBJ1-3 | . | . | TRBV10-3 | TGTGCCATCAAGAAGGACAGCAGCTCTGGAAACACCATATATTTT | CAIKKDSSSGNTIYF
TRBJ2-5 | TRBD1 | few | TRBV27 | TGTGCCAGCAGTTCCGCTCGGACAGGGCTAAGGACCCAGTACTTC | CASSSARTGLRTQYF
TRBJ2-7 | . | . | TRBV7-9 | TGTGCCAGCAGCTTACCTCCGGCCTACGAGCAGTACTTC | CASSLPPAYEQYF
TRBJ1-2 | . | . | TRBV6-2/TRBV6-3 | TGTGCCAGCACCGAGTGGATAGGAGATGGCTACACCTTC | CASTEWIGDGYTF
TRBJ2-2 | . | many | TRBV30 | TGTGCCTGGAGGACGGTCGCGGCGAACACCGGGGAGCTGTTTTTT | CAWRTVAANTGELFF
TRBJ1-5 | TRBD1 | . | TRBV18 | TGTGCCAGCTCACCGGGACAGGAGCCCCGACCGAATCAGCCCCAGCATTTT | CASSPGQEPRPNQPQHF
TRBJ2-7 | TRBD1 | . | TRBV28 | TGTGCCAGCAGACGGACCGGGACAGGGGGCTCCGAGCAGTACTTC | CASRRTGTGGSEQYF
TRBJ2-7 | TRBD2 | few | TRBV27 | TGTGCCAGCAGTCCCCAGGCTAGCGGGAGGTACGAGCAGTACTTC | CASSPQASGRYEQYF
TRBJ1-3 | . | . | TRBV10-3 | TGTGCCATCAGTGAAATCCAGGCCCGTGGGGGAAACACCATATATTTT | CAISEIQARGGNTIYF
TRBJ1-2 | TRBD1 | once | TRBV18 | TGTGCCAGCTCACCACCGGACAGGGTTCGCTATGGCTACACCTTC | CASSPPDRVRYGYTF
TRBJ2-1 | TRBD2 | . | TRBV6-5 | TGTGCCAGCAGTTCCACACCGGGACTAGCGGGAGATGAGCAGTTCTTC | CASSSTPGLAGDEQFF
TRBJ2-1 | TRBD2 | . | TRBV5-1 | TGCGCCAGCAGCCGCCCCGGGACTAGCTTTGGCTACAATGAGCAGTTCTTC | CASSRPGTSFGYNEQFF
TRBJ2-7 | . | . | TRBV12-3/TRBV12-4 | TGTGCCAGCAGTTTAGCGCCTTTAGGGCAGTACTTC | CASSLAPLGQYF
TRBJ2-5 | TRBD2 | few | TRBV7-2 | TGTGCCAGCAGCTTGAGGGGATGGGGGGAGGGCCAAGAGACCCAGTACTTC | CASSLRGWGEGQETQYF
TRBJ2-7 | TRBD2 | . | TRBV9 | TGTGCCAGCAGCGTTGGGCTAGCGGAGTGGGAGCAGTACTTC | CASSVGLAEWEQYF
TRBJ2-3 | . | few | TRBV15 | TGTGCCACCAGCAGGGGGACTTACACAGATACGCAGTATTTT | CATSRGTYTDTQYF
TRBJ2-5 | . | few | TRBV5-5 | TGTGCCAGCAGAGACTCAGGGGGGGGGCAAGAGACCCAGTACTTC | CASRDSGGGQETQYF
TRBJ1-6 | TRBD1 | few | TRBV25-1 | TGTGCCAGCAGGGAGGGGACAGGGGTGAATTCACCCCTCCACTTT | CASREGTGVNSPLHF
TRBJ2-2 | TRBD2 | . | TRBV3-1 | TGTGCCAGCAGCCAAGATCTGCGACTAGCGGGAGGATCCGGAACGAACACCGGGGAGCTGTTTTTT | CASSQDLRLAGGSGTNTGELFF
TRBJ2-4 | TRBD2 | many | TRBV5-1 | TGCGCCAGCAGCCTATATAGGGAGGGCGGCAAAAACATTCAGTACTTC | CASSLYREGGKNIQYF
TRBJ1-2 | . | few | TRBV9 | TGTGCCAGCAGCGTTTCGACGAGGGGAATCTATGGCTACACCTTC | CASSVSTRGIYGYTF
TRBJ1-4 | TRBD1 | few | TRBV12-3/TRBV12-4 | TGTGCCAGCACCCCCTTCCTTTCTTCGGGACAGAGGAATGAAAAACTGTTTTTT | CASTPFLSSGQRNEKLFF
TRBJ1-2 | . | few | TRBV4-1 | TGCGCCAGCAGCCAAGAAGGGAGGGGTTCACATGGCTACACCTTC | CASSQEGRGSHGYTF
TRBJ1-1 | . | . | TRBV20-1 | TGCAGTGCTAGATATGGGACGGGGAACACTGAAGCTTTCTTT | CSARYGTGNTEAFF
TRBJ1-1 | . | . | TRBV12-5 | TGTGCTAGTGGTTTGGTAATACCGGGGACTGAAGCTTTCTTT | CASGLVIPGTEAFF
TRBJ2-2 | . | . | TRBV12-3/TRBV12-4 | TGTGCCAGCAGTTTAGTGGCGGTGAACACCGGGGAGCTGTTTTTT | CASSLVAVNTGELFF
TRBJ2-1 | . | many | TRBV5-1 | TGCGCCAGCAGCTTGCCCACGGACAATGAGCAGTTCTTC | CASSLPTDNEQFF
TRBJ2-1 | TRBD2 | few | TRBV19 | TGTGCCAGTAGTATGGGACTAGCGGCCAGGAATGAGCAGTTCTTC | CASSMGLAARNEQFF
TRBJ2-1 | TRBD2 | few | TRBV9 | TGTGCCAGCAGCGTAGGGGCTAGCGGGAGAGATGAGCAGTTCTTC | CASSVGASGRDEQFF
TRBJ2-3 | TRBD2 | few | TRBV18 | TGTGCCAGCTCACCAGTTGCCAGCGGGGTTGGCGGCACAGATACGCAGTATTTT | CASSPVASGVGGTDTQYF
TRBJ2-2 | . | . | TRBV2 | TGTGCCAGCAGGACGTGGGCAGGGTGGGCCGGGGAGCTGTTTTTT | CASRTWAGWAGELFF
TRBJ2-2 | . | . | TRBV5-1 | TGCGCCAGCAGCTCGGGACAAGCTGCTGCGAACACCGGGGAGCTGTTTTTT | CASSSGQAAANTGELFF
TRBJ1-5 | . | many | TRBV18 | TGTGCCAGCTCACCGGGGGGGTTACAGCCCCAGCATTTT | CASSPGGLQPQHF
TRBJ2-2 | TRBD2 | . | TRBV5-1 | TGCGCCAGCAGCACGGGACTAGCGGGAGGGCCGACCGGGGAGCTGTTTTTT | CASSTGLAGGPTGELFF
TRBJ2-1 | TRBD2 | . | TRBV18 | TGTGCCAGCTCTGATCCGGGACTAGCGGGAGACTACAATGAGCAGTTCTTC | CASSDPGLAGDYNEQFF
TRBJ2-7 | TRBD2 | few | TRBV28 | TGTGCCAGCAGCCCCCCCGCGGGAGCAGGGAACGAGCAGTACTTC | CASSPPAGAGNEQYF
TRBJ2-2 | TRBD1 | . | TRBV27 | TGTGCCAGCAGTTTGGGACAGGCCACCGGGGAGCTGTTTTTT | CASSLGQATGELFF
TRBJ2-4 | . | . | TRBV5-1 | TGCGCCAGCAGCTTTGGTGGGGCCGGGCCCCTCAAAAACATTCAGTACTTC | CASSFGGAGPLKNIQYF
TRBJ2-1 | . | . | TRBV12-3/TRBV12-4 | TGTGCCAGCACCCTAGGCGGCTCCTACAATGAGCAGTTCTTC | CASTLGGSYNEQFF
TRBJ1-6 | . | . | TRBV10-3 | TGTGCCATCAGTGAAATGCGTGGGGATTCACCCCTCCACTTT | CAISEMRGDSPLHF
TRBJ2-7 | TRBD2 | few | TRBV28 | TGTGCCAGCAAATCCTGGCGGGAGGATTATGAGCAGTACTTC | CASKSWREDYEQYF
TRBJ1-6 | . | . | TRBV5-6 | TGTGCCAGCAGCTTCGGACGGCGGAATTCACCCCTCCACTTT | CASSFGRRNSPLHF
TRBJ2-7 | . | few | TRBV20-1 | TGCAGTGCTCGTCTCCAGGGGACTGGCAACGAGCAGTACTTC | CSARLQGTGNEQYF
TRBJ1-1 | . | many | TRBV29-1 | TGCAGGGGAGACAGCCTGAACACTGAAGCTTTCTTT | CRGDSLNTEAFF